Each of the 3 T cell receptor beta chains below was sequenced from the same sample in a study of early T cells in non-severe SARS-CoV-2 infection. TCRdb analysed the 5' RACE reads with MiXCR anew, one entry per CDR3 protein. The sample consists of 69,000 or so distinct CDR3 sequences, 4.6% of them appearing once. Sequenced here: whole blood, sampled at baseline. The source is an adult who was a healthcare worker with PCR-confirmed SARS-CoV-2 infection or an uninfected control (not recorded which). The donor label of this sample is uncertain.

This clonotype showed up just a few times. V gene TRBV5-1 combines with J gene TRBJ2-1; D is unclear. The CDR3 totals 15 residues. The germline V gene encodes CDR1 SGHRS and CDR2 YFSETQ. V was pared by 0 bases and J by 2 bases, with 9 bases between. The CDR3 nucleotides read TGCGCCAGCAGCTTGGGGTCGGTACCCTACAATGAGCAGTTCTTC. It translates to CASSLGSVPYNEQFF.

This clonotype was picked up many times. This chain links TRBV29-1 with TRBJ2-5; maybe TRBD2 (5 bases). This CDR3 has 11 residues. Germline V gene lookup returns CDR1 SQVTM and CDR2 ANQGSEA. V was trimmed by 3 bases and J by 9 bases, leaving 11 bases between them. This CDR3 reads CSVDLVGAQYF. The CDR3 DNA reads as TGCAGCGTTGACCTCGTCGGGGCCCAGTACTTC.

This clonotype was detected a few times. The V gene is TRBV18, the J gene TRBJ2-3, with a possible D match to TRBD2 (6 bases). The germline V gene has CDR1 KGHSH and CDR2 LQKENI. V lost 6 bases to trimming and J lost 2 bases, with 12 bases between them. The CDR3 has 14 amino acids. CDR3 region: CASSGGETTDTQYF. Written as DNA, the CDR3 is TGTGCCAGCTCGGGCGGGGAGACCACAGATACGCAGTATTTT. Variable domain in full (rest from reference TRBV18 and TRBJ2-3): NAGVMQNPRHLVRRRGQEARLRCSPMKGHSHVYWYRQLPEEGLKFMVYLQKENIIDESGMPKERFSAEFPKEGPSILRIQQVVRGDSAAYFCASSGGETTDTQYFGPGTRLTVL.